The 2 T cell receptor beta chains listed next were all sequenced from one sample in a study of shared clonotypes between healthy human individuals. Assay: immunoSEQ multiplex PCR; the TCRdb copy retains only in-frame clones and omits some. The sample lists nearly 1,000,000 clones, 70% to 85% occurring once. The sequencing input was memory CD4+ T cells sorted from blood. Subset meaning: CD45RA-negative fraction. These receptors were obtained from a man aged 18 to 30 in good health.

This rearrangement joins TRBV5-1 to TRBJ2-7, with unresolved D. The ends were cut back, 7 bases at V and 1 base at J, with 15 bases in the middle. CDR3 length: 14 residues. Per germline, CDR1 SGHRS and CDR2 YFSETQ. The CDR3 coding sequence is TGCGCCAGCGGGGAATTAAGCCTGTCCTACGAGCAGTACTTC. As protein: CASGELSLSYEQYF. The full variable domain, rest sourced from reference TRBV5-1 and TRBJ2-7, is KAGVTQTPRYLIKTRGQQVTLSCSPISGHRSVSWYQQTPGQGLQFLFEYFSETQRNKGNFPGRFSGRQFSNSRSEMNVSTLELGDSALYLCASGELSLSYEQYFGPGTRLTVT.

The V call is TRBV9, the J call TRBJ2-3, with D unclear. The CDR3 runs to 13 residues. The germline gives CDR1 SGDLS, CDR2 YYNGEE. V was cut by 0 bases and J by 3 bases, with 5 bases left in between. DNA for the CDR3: TGTGCCAGCAGCGTAGTGGGAACAGATACGCAGTATTTT. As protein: CASSVVGTDTQYF.